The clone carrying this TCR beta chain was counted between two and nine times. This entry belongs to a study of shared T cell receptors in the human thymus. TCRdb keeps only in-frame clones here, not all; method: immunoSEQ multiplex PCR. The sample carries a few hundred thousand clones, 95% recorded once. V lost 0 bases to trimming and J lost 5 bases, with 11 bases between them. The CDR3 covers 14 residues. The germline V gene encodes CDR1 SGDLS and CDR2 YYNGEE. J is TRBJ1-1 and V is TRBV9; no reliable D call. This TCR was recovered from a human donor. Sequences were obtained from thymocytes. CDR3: CASSVERDRTEAFF. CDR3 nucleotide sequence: TGTGCCAGCAGCGTAGAGAGGGATCGGACTGAAGCTTTCTTT.